These T cell receptor beta chains were read from a single sample in a study of cytomegalovirus exposure and HLA in healthy donors. TCRdb's table, derived via immunoSEQ multiplex PCR, lists solely in-frame clones and lacks some. The sample carries roughly 120,000 clones, around nine tenths recorded once. The material sequenced was PBMCs. The receptors originated from a woman between 18 and 29 years old in good health and CMV-seronegative. The CDR3 runs from the conserved cysteine through the conserved F or W. The D gene is left open where the match is weak. Where a row states a size, it is once, few, many or the class of an expanded clone; other rows omit it.

CDR3nt,CDR3aa,abundance,j_gene,v_gene,d_gene
TGTGCCAGCAGCTTAGGGACAGGGTACAATGAGCAGTTCTTC,CASSLGTGYNEQFF,.,TRBJ2-1,TRBV13,TRBD1
TGTGCCAGCAGCCCCAATGAGGGCTACGAGCAGTACTTC,CASSPNEGYEQYF,few,TRBJ2-7,TRBV7-2,.
TGTGCCAGCAGTTTGCGACAGGGGCAACCCTACGAGCAGTACTTC,CASSLRQGQPYEQYF,.,TRBJ2-7,TRBV28,TRBD1
TGCGCCAGCAGCTTGGTTAGCGGGGGGCCCGAGTACTTC,CASSLVSGGPEYF,.,TRBJ2-5,TRBV5-1,TRBD2
TGTGCCAGCAGGGACAACAGGGTCGAGCAGTACTTC,CASRDNRVEQYF,.,TRBJ2-7,TRBV11-2,.
TGTGCCAGTAGTATAGACCCGGGACAGGGTTCTGGCTACACCTTC,CASSIDPGQGSGYTF,.,TRBJ1-2,TRBV19,TRBD1
TGTGCCAGTAGTATACCAGGGGGAGGCTACACCTTC,CASSIPGGGYTF,.,TRBJ1-2,TRBV19,TRBD1
TGTGCCAGCAGCTTAGGTCAGGGGAGGGCTGAAGCTTTCTTT,CASSLGQGRAEAFF,once,TRBJ1-1,TRBV11-2,.
TGTGCCAGCAGCTGGAAAGAGCGGGACAGGGTATACTTC,CASSWKERDRVYF,.,TRBJ2-7,TRBV7-2,TRBD1
TGTGCCAGCAGTTTAATAGCGACCACCTACGGGCAGTACTTC,CASSLIATTYGQYF,.,TRBJ2-7,TRBV27,.
TGTGCCAGCAGTTACTCACAGGAGCTGCCCCAGCATTTT,CASSYSQELPQHF,.,TRBJ1-5,TRBV6-5,.
TGCGCCAGCAGTAAGGAGGGGACAGGGGGCAACACCATATATTTT,CASSKEGTGGNTIYF,.,TRBJ1-3,TRBV10-2,TRBD1
TGTGCCAGCAGCGTAGTCAACAATGAGCAGTTCTTC,CASSVVNNEQFF,.,TRBJ2-1,TRBV9,.
TGTGCCAGCACTGACGGGACTAGCGCGGTCGAGCAGTTCTTC,CASTDGTSAVEQFF,once,TRBJ2-1,TRBV2,TRBD2
TGTGCCAGCAGTCAAAAATCAGGACTAGCGGTATCCTACGAGCAGTACTTC,CASSQKSGLAVSYEQYF,.,TRBJ2-7,TRBV7-9,TRBD2
TGTGCCAGCAGCCCACAGGGGGGACTTGGCTACGAGCAGTACTTC,CASSPQGGLGYEQYF,.,TRBJ2-7,TRBV11-1,TRBD1
TGCAGTGCTAGCCGCGACGAGCAGTACTTC,CSASRDEQYF,.,TRBJ2-7,TRBV20-1,.